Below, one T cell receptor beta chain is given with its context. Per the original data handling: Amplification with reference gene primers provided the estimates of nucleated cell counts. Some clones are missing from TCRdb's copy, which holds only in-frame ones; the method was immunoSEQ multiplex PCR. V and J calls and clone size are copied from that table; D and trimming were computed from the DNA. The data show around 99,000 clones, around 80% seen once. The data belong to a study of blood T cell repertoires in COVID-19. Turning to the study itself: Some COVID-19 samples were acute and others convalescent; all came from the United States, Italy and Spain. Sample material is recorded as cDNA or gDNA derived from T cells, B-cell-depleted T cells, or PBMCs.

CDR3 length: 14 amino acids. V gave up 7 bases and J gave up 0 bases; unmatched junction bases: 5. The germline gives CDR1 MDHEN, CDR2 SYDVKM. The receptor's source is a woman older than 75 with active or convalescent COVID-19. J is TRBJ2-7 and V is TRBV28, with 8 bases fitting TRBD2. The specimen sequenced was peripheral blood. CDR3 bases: TGTGCCAGCACCGGGGGGGAGCACTCCTACGAGCAGTACTTC. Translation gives CASTGGEHSYEQYF.